Each of the 18 T cell receptor beta chains below was sequenced from the same sample in a study of a mutant IDH1 vaccine in newly diagnosed glioma. Time point given: baseline, week 1 (first vaccination visit). The treatment was: pre-vaccination baseline after standard-of-care therapy. Clones were sequenced by immunoSEQ multiplex PCR, and TCRdb holds only the in-frame ones, with some missing. Here the sample spans some 95,000 clones, roughly 75% being singletons. The source was PBMCs, collected from a glioma patient treated with radiotherapy, temozolomide or both. The receptors originated from a man in his forties with glioma.

In its sample, this clone was seen a few times. The genes are TRBV10-3 and TRBJ2-3; 9 bases are a match to TRBD2. The V segment lost 8 bases and the J segment 4 bases; nucleotides outside the gene matches: 13. Per germline, CDR1 ENHRY and CDR2 SYGVKD. This CDR3 spans 16 amino acids. The CDR3 DNA sequence: TGTGCCATCGGAGGACAGCGGGAGGATACCGCAGATACGCAGTATTTT. It codes for CAIGGQREDTADTQYF.

V gene TRBV10-3 combines with J gene TRBJ2-5; 7 nucleotides agree with TRBD2. Germline values: CDR1 ENHRY, CDR2 SYGVKD. The V gene end was trimmed by 6 bases and the J gene end by 5 bases; junction bases not matched to a gene: 0. This CDR3 contains 11 residues. CDR3 DNA sequence: TGTGCCATCAGGGGGGGGGAGACCCAGTACTTC. This sequence encodes CAIRGGETQYF.

In its sample, this clone was seen once. The V gene is TRBV7-2, the J gene TRBJ2-5; D remains ambiguous. CDR1 is SGHTA, CDR2 FQGNSA, per germline. The V end lost 5 bases, the J end lost 5 bases, and 24 bases lay between the germline ends. This CDR3 comprises 17 residues. The CDR3 DNA follows: TGTGCCAGCAGCCCCCAACCTGCGGCAGCCACCAGGGAGACCCAGTACTTC. Its protein product is CASSPQPAAATRETQYF.

This clone was seen a few times. The chain combines TRBV7-6 with TRBJ1-3, with TRBD1 matching over 8 bases. This CDR3 spans 16 amino acids. J lost 0 bases, V lost 4 bases, and 5 bases had no gene match. CDR1 SGHVS and CDR2 FNYEAQ come from the germline V gene. The CDR3 nucleotides are TGTGCCAGCAGCTATCGACAGGGGATCTCTGGAAACACCATATATTTT. The encoded protein is CASSYRQGISGNTIYF.

The rearrangement joins TRBV28 to TRBJ2-7; D unresolved. Looked up from germline, CDR1 is MDHEN and CDR2 is SYDVKM. The V gene lost 1 base and the J gene lost 7 bases, with 5 bases spanning the gap. The CDR3 covers 11 residues. This CDR3 is CASSLSREQYF. The CDR3 DNA sequence: TGTGCCAGCAGTTTATCACGGGAGCAGTACTTC.

Only a few counts were recorded for this clone. The V and J genes are TRBV7-9 and TRBJ1-6; D remains unclear. Trimming left V 1 base short and J 15 bases short, with 7 bases between. The CDR3 is 11 residues long. Germline CDR1 SEHNR, CDR2 FQNEAQ (reference sequence). The CDR3, as DNA: TGTGCCAGCAGCTTAGGTCCACTCCTCCACTTT. The encoded protein is CASSLGPLLHF.

The chain is built from TRBV4-3 and TRBJ1-4; D not certain. V lost 0 bases, J lost 8 bases, and 7 bases lay in between. The CDR3 covers 13 residues. CDR1 is LGHNA and CDR2 is YSLEER in the germline V gene. CDR3 in DNA: TGCGCCAGCAGCCAAGATCTAGGGGAAAAACTGTTTTTT. It is translated as CASSQDLGEKLFF.

The table lists this clone with many counts. The V and J genes are TRBV7-9 and TRBJ2-7; the D call may be TRBD1 or TRBD2 (5 bases each). The CDR3 totals 12 residues. Germline assignment: CDR1 SEHNR and CDR2 FQNEAQ (reference sequence). Trimming removed 8 bases from V and 1 base from J, with 9 bases in between. The CDR3 is CASGDGSYEQYF. The CDR3 DNA is TGTGCCAGCGGGGACGGTTCCTACGAGCAGTACTTC.

J is TRBJ2-1 and V is TRBV5-4, with TRBD2 matching 12 bases. Germline V gene lookup returns CDR1 SGHNT and CDR2 YYREEE (reference sequence). This CDR3 is built from 19 residues. Unmatched junction bases numbered 9, after V lost 2 bases and J lost 0 bases. The CDR3 reads CASSFKRTSGVSSYNEQFF. The CDR3 coding sequence is TGTGCCAGCAGCTTTAAGAGGACTAGCGGGGTTAGCTCCTACAATGAGCAGTTCTTC.

V and J are TRBV28 and TRBJ2-2; 12 bases map to TRBD2. J was trimmed by 5 bases and V by 7 bases; bases with no gene match: 8. The CDR3 covers 16 residues. Germline assignment: CDR1 MDHEN and CDR2 SYDVKM. In DNA, the CDR3 is TGTGCCAGCATCGATGCCGGACTAGCGGGAACCGGGGAGCTGTTTTTT. Its protein product is CASIDAGLAGTGELFF.

The chain links TRBV6-1 to TRBJ2-7; no clear D gene. V dropped 4 bases and J dropped 4 bases, with 5 bases sitting between them. The CDR3 totals 11 residues. CDR1 and CDR2 (germline): MNHNS, SASEGT. Here the CDR3 DNA reads TGTGCCAGCAGTGCTCGGTACGAGCAGTACTTC. It encodes CASSARYEQYF.

This CDR3 reads CASSAHRLANYGYTF. DNA for the CDR3: TGTGCCAGCAGCGCCCACAGGTTAGCTAACTATGGCTACACCTTC. J is TRBJ1-2 and V is TRBV11-2; possibly TRBD1 for D (5 bases). CDR1 is SGHAT, CDR2 FQNNGV, per germline. Trimming took off 5 bases at V and 0 bases at J, with 13 bases between the two ends. The CDR3 consists of 15 residues.

The rearrangement links TRBV28 to TRBJ2-7, with D possibly being TRBD2 (6 bases). This CDR3 spans 13 amino acids. The germline V gene encodes CDR1 MDHEN and CDR2 SYDVKM. The V end was cut by 8 bases, the J end by 0 bases, with 11 bases between. The CDR3, as DNA: TGTGCCAGCCGGCGGGACGGCTCCTACGAGCAGTACTTC. It encodes CASRRDGSYEQYF.

V and J are TRBV7-2 and TRBJ2-5; 8 bases line up with TRBD1. Per the germline V gene, CDR1 is SGHTA and CDR2 is FQGNSA. V shed 5 bases and J 4 bases; nucleotides not matched to a gene: 12. This CDR3 contains 16 residues. CDR3 in DNA: TGTGCCAGCAGCCCCAGGACAGGGTATGGGGGAGAGACCCAGTACTTC. Translation: CASSPRTGYGGETQYF.

The J gene is TRBJ2-4, the V gene TRBV4-2, with D possibly called TRBD1 or TRBD2 (5 bases each). This CDR3 is 17 amino acids long. Germline V gene data show CDR1 as LGHNA and CDR2 as YNFKEQ. Trimming left V 0 bases short and J 1 base short, with 13 bases between. The DNA of the CDR3 is TGTGCCAGCAGCCAAGATTCGGGGCAGAGGGCCAAAAACATTCAGTACTTC. Protein: CASSQDSGQRAKNIQYF.

The rearrangement links TRBV4-1 to TRBJ2-7; 13 bases are a match to TRBD2. Germline V gene sequence: CDR1 MGHRA, CDR2 YSYEKL. The CDR3 has 17 amino acids. With 1 base clipped from V and 2 bases from J, the junction kept 5 bases outside the gene matches. The CDR3: CASSQARTSGGAYEQYF. The CDR3 nucleotides read TGCGCCAGCAGCCAAGCCCGGACTAGCGGGGGAGCCTACGAGCAGTACTTC.

This chain uses TRBV7-9 with TRBJ2-3, with D perhaps matching TRBD1 or TRBD2 (6 bases each). The CDR3 totals 15 residues. The V end lost 5 bases, the J end lost 4 bases, and 16 bases lay between the germline ends. Germline values: CDR1 SEHNR, CDR2 FQNEAQ (reference sequence). CDR3 loop: CASSRPGGEPDTQYF. CDR3 DNA sequence: TGTGCCAGCAGCCGCCCCGGGGGCGAGCCAGATACGCAGTATTTT.

Here the CDR3 reads CASSLVPGGLGEQFF. CDR3 DNA: TGTGCCAGCAGCTTAGTCCCAGGGGGCTTAGGTGAGCAGTTCTTC. This rearrangement joins TRBV14 to TRBJ2-1, with 8 bases lining up with TRBD1. This CDR3 contains 15 residues. J lost 9 bases, V lost 5 bases, and 12 bases had no gene match. The V gene's germline CDR1 is SGHDN and CDR2 FVKESK.